A single sample is the source of the 31 T cell receptor beta chains below, sequenced in a study of beta chain features in type 1 diabetes. Expressed TCRB transcripts were sequenced after all isolated RNA was converted to cDNA. Sequencing was performed with immunoSEQ multiplex PCR; in TCRdb, only in-frame clones are kept and a portion is missing. The sample carries some 240,000 clones, under 13% recorded once. The sample was central memory CD4+ T cells from blood. The receptors were sampled from a man aged 18 to 35 in good health.

This clone showed up just a few times. J is TRBJ1-5 and V is TRBV30; TRBD1 aligns across 8 bases. The CDR3 has 13 amino acids. V dropped 2 bases and J dropped 4; count of bases not matched to a gene: 1. CDR1 and CDR2 from the germline V gene are GTSNPN and SVGIG (reference sequence). The CDR3 nucleotides read TGTGCCTGGAGTCGACAGGGGAATCAGCCCCAGCATTTT. Residues: CAWSRQGNQPQHF.

DNA for the CDR3: TGTGCCTGGAGTGTACTCAGTACAACCAACGTCCTGACTTTC. It encodes CAWSVLSTTNVLTF. The chain is built from TRBV30 and TRBJ2-6; D gene ambiguous. There are 14 residues in the CDR3. The germline V and J ends were trimmed by 0 bases and 8 bases, with 11 bases remaining between them. Per the germline V gene, CDR1 is GTSNPN and CDR2 is SVGIG (reference sequence).

This clone was recorded a few times. The chain recombines TRBV4-2 with TRBJ2-3; a possible D gene is TRBD2 (6 bases). CDR3 size: 16 residues. The germline V gene encodes CDR1 LGHNA and CDR2 YNFKEQ. V lost 1 base and J 4 bases, leaving 15 bases between the germline ends. For the CDR3, the DNA is TGTGCCAGCAGCCAAGGCTCCCTAGCGTCGGCAGATACGCAGTATTTT. It yields the protein CASSQGSLASADTQYF.

The rearrangement uses TRBV9 and TRBJ1-2; weak D call: TRBD1 (5 bases). This CDR3 contains 14 residues. Germline V CDR1 and CDR2: SGDLS, YYNGEE. Trimming left V 0 bases short and J 4 bases short, with 10 bases between. CDR3 DNA sequence: TGTGCCAGCAGCGTAGACACCGGGGGCTATGGCTACACCTTC. Translated, it gives CASSVDTGGYGYTF.

The rearrangement joins TRBV28 to TRBJ1-2; D remains ambiguous. Trimming removed 10 bases at V and 5 bases at J, with 8 bases between. Germline lookup yields CDR1 MDHEN and CDR2 SYDVKM. The CDR3 contains 10 residues. The CDR3 loop reads CATYNYGYTF. Here the CDR3 DNA reads TGTGCCACCTACAATTATGGCTACACCTTC.

The CDR3 bases are TGCGCCAGCAGCGGAGGAGGTTTCACCGGGGAGCTGTTTTTT. Protein product: CASSGGGFTGELFF. The chain uses TRBV4-3 and TRBJ2-2; possible D gene TRBD2, 5 bases. Germline lookup yields CDR1 LGHNA and CDR2 YSLEER. CDR3 length: 14 residues. V was pared by 5 bases and J by 4 bases, with 11 bases between.

This clone appeared a few times. The V and J genes are TRBV7-9 and TRBJ2-7, with 7 bases aligning to TRBD1. The CDR3 extends over 14 amino acids. With V trimmed by 4 bases and J by 6 bases, 9 bases remained unmatched. CDR1 is SEHNR and CDR2 is FQNEAQ in the germline V gene (reference sequence). The CDR3 here is CASSSSGQPSEQYF. CDR3 nucleotides: TGTGCCAGCAGCTCTTCGGGACAGCCGAGCGAGCAGTACTTC.

This clone has only a few counts. The rearrangement links TRBV28 to TRBJ2-7, with no clear D. Trimming cost V 5 bases and J 3 bases, with 8 bases left between them. This CDR3 is built from 12 residues. Looked up from germline, CDR1 is MDHEN and CDR2 is SYDVKM. The CDR3 sequence: CASSPLNYEQYF. In nucleotides, the CDR3 is TGTGCCAGCAGTCCCTTAAACTACGAGCAGTACTTC.

This clone has just a few counts. This chain links TRBV30 with TRBJ2-2, with D perhaps matching TRBD2 (5 bases). CDR3 length equals 16 residues. Germline V CDR1 and CDR2: GTSNPN, SVGIG (reference sequence). V lost 4 bases to trimming and J lost 1 base, with 16 bases between them. CDR3 sequence: CAWTTGNRVNTGELFF. In DNA form, the CDR3 reads TGTGCCTGGACTACGGGGAATAGGGTGAACACCGGGGAGCTGTTTTTT.

This clone was seen a handful of times. The CDR3 nucleotides are TGTGCCAGCAGCCCGAGACTAGCGACCTACACAGATACGCAGTATTTT. Translation gives CASSPRLATYTDTQYF. The rearrangement joins TRBV5-4 to TRBJ2-3, with 8 bases aligning to TRBD2. Germline V gene lookup returns CDR1 SGHNT and CDR2 YYREEE (reference sequence). CDR3 length: 16 amino acids. V gave up 4 bases and J gave up 2 bases; unmatched junction bases: 9.

This clone was counted ten times or more. V gene TRBV4-1 combines with J gene TRBJ2-3; no reliable D call. Trimming cost V 6 bases and J 6 bases, with 13 bases left between them. Germline CDR1 is MGHRA and CDR2 is YSYEKL. The CDR3 loop spans 13 amino acids. The chain's CDR3 is CASSRTPADTQYF. The CDR3 coding sequence is TGCGCCAGCAGTCGAACACCGGCGGATACGCAGTATTTT.

This sequence joins TRBV18 and TRBJ2-1; the D gene is possibly TRBD1 (6 bases). Trimming stripped 3 bases from V and 4 bases from J, with 13 bases between. Germline V gene lookup returns CDR1 KGHSH and CDR2 LQKENI. The CDR3 consists of 15 residues. The CDR3 region has the DNA TGTGCCAGCTCACCGACGACAGGCCAATACAATGAGCAGTTCTTC. This codes for CASSPTTGQYNEQFF.

This rearrangement joins TRBV4-2 to TRBJ1-1; D unresolved. Germline V gene lookup returns CDR1 LGHNA and CDR2 YNFKEQ. V lost 0 bases, J lost 5 bases, and 7 bases lay in between. The CDR3 extends over 13 amino acids. In DNA, the CDR3 is TGTGCCAGCAGCCAAGAGGTCCGGACTGAAGCTTTCTTT. Its translation is CASSQEVRTEAFF.

This clone was seen only a few times. V and J are TRBV7-2 and TRBJ2-3; 12 bases line up with TRBD2. Germline assignment: CDR1 SGHTA and CDR2 FQGNSA. V was clipped by 0 bases and J by 15 bases; unmatched bases: 10. The CDR3 is 15 residues long. CDR3 bases: TGTGCCAGCAGCTTAGCGGGGCTAGCGGGGGGGCCTTGCTATTTT. Its translation is CASSLAGLAGGPCYF.

The chain joins TRBV19 to TRBJ1-2, with D unresolved. V lost 1 base to trimming and J lost 2 bases, with 8 bases between them. Looked up from germline, CDR1 is LNHDA and CDR2 is SQIVND (reference sequence). The CDR3 spans 14 residues. The CDR3 sequence: CASSIAGRNYGYTF. In nucleotides, the CDR3 is TGTGCCAGTAGTATAGCTGGCAGAAACTATGGCTACACCTTC. Full variable domain (remainder filled in from reference TRBV19 and TRBJ1-2): DGGITQSPKYLFRKEGQNVTLSCEQNLNHDAMYWYRQDPGQGLRLIYYSQIVNDFQKGDIAEGYSVSREKKESFPLTVTSAQKNPTAFYLCASSIAGRNYGYTFGSGTRLTVV.

Notes on this clone: A much more abundant neighbour one base away suggests this may be a read error. This chain links TRBV27 with TRBJ2-2; D may be TRBD2 (6 bases). Germline V lookup: CDR1 MNHEY, CDR2 SMNVEV (reference sequence). This CDR3 has 15 amino acids. V was shortened by 4 bases and J by 5 bases, with 14 bases between the two germline ends. CDR3 DNA: TGTGCCAGCAGTTCTCGCGGGACTTGGACCGGGGAGCTGTTTTTT. As protein: CASSSRGTWTGELFF.

This clone appeared a few times. This chain links TRBV27 with TRBJ2-7; TRBD1 aligns across 7 bases. Per germline, CDR1 MNHEY and CDR2 SMNVEV (reference sequence). The CDR3 length is 12 residues. Trimming removed 7 bases from V and 3 bases from J; junction bases left unmatched: 3. CDR3: CASNAGGYEQYF. For the CDR3, the DNA is TGTGCCAGCAATGCAGGGGGCTACGAGCAGTACTTC.

The gene calls are TRBV14 and TRBJ1-2; a weak D match, TRBD1 (5 bases). Trimming pared 0 bases from V and 4 bases from J, leaving 9 bases between. This CDR3 contains 14 residues. Germline lookup yields CDR1 SGHDN and CDR2 FVKESK. The CDR3, as DNA: TGTGCCAGCAGCCAAGATATTGGGACCTATGGCTACACCTTC. It is translated as CASSQDIGTYGYTF.

This clone was seen many times. This same CDR3 is encoded by further DNA sequences in the sample. V gene TRBV30 combines with J gene TRBJ2-2; no firm D call. The CDR3 sequence is 14 residues long. The germline gives CDR1 GTSNPN, CDR2 SVGIG (reference sequence). V shed 2 bases and J shed 0 bases, with 7 bases lying between them. The CDR3 loop reads CAWSRLANTGELFF. The CDR3, as DNA: TGTGCCTGGAGTAGGCTAGCGAACACCGGGGAGCTGTTTTTT.

The chain has TRBV5-1 and TRBJ2-7; 9 positions agree with TRBD2. V lost 6 bases to trimming and J lost 6 bases; unmatched junction nucleotides: 10. The CDR3 contains 14 residues. The germline CDR1 and CDR2 sequences are SGHRS and YFSETQ. In DNA, the CDR3 is TGCGCCAGCACCGTAGCGGGAGAAGGCTTCGAGCAGTACTTC. It is translated as CASTVAGEGFEQYF.

This clone appeared a few times. The CDR3 DNA follows: TGTGCCAGCAGCGTTCCTAGCGGGAAGGCGCACACAGATACGCAGTATTTT. Protein sequence: CASSVPSGKAHTDTQYF. V and J are TRBV5-4 and TRBJ2-3; 9 bases are a match to TRBD2. The CDR3 spans 17 residues. CDR1 is SGHNT and CDR2 is YYREEE in the germline V gene (reference sequence). The V gene end was trimmed by 4 bases and the J gene end by 2 bases; junction bases not matched to a gene: 11.

As for this clone: This same CDR3 is encoded by further DNA sequences in the sample. V usage is TRBV9 and J usage is TRBJ2-7; tentative D call: TRBD1 (5 bases). CDR1 is SGDLS, CDR2 YYNGEE, per germline. This CDR3 is built from 14 residues. Trimming took off 4 bases at V and 0 bases at J, with 11 bases between the two ends. The CDR3, as DNA: TGTGCCAGCAGCCCCCGACAGAACTCCTACGAGCAGTACTTC. As protein: CASSPRQNSYEQYF.

The V gene is TRBV10-3, the J gene TRBJ2-7, with no clear D. CDR1 is ENHRY, CDR2 SYGVKD, per germline. This CDR3 is built from 13 residues. V lost 3 bases to trimming and J lost 4 bases, with 10 bases between them. Here the CDR3 DNA reads TGTGCCATCAGTGATCCAAAATGGTACGAGCAGTACTTC. Amino acids: CAISDPKWYEQYF.

This clone came up many times. The chain recombines TRBV29-1 with TRBJ2-1; D gene uncertain. The CDR3 sequence is 11 residues long. Germline V gene sequence: CDR1 SQVTM, CDR2 ANQGSEA. The ends were cut back, 6 bases at V and 8 bases at J, with 11 bases in the middle. The CDR3 spells CSVAPEHEQFF. Here the CDR3 DNA reads TGCAGCGTGGCCCCTGAGCATGAGCAGTTCTTC.

J is TRBJ2-7 and V is TRBV10-3; a possible D gene is TRBD2 (5 bases). The CDR3 is made up of 11 amino acids. Germline assignment: CDR1 ENHRY and CDR2 SYGVKD. V shed 6 bases and J shed 3 bases, with 6 bases lying between them. CDR3 DNA: TGTGCCATCAGGGAGGACTACGAGCAGTACTTC. It encodes CAIREDYEQYF.

This chain connects TRBV18 to TRBJ1-2, with D hard to call. CDR3 length: 15 residues. Germline CDR1 and CDR2: KGHSH and LQKENI. V was pared by 5 bases and J by 0 bases, with 13 bases between. The CDR3 coding sequence is TGTGCCAGCTCATCCGACGGTACAGCTAACTATGGCTACACCTTC. As protein: CASSSDGTANYGYTF.

The chain couples TRBV10-2 to TRBJ2-1; 11 bases map to TRBD2. Per the germline V gene, CDR1 is WSHSY and CDR2 is SAAADI. The CDR3 consists of 14 residues. Trimming cost V 6 bases and J 3 bases; bases outside gene matches: 1. DNA of the CDR3: TGCGCCAGCAGCGGGACTAGCGGCTACAATGAGCAGTTCTTC. Its protein product is CASSGTSGYNEQFF.

The chain is built from TRBV14 and TRBJ2-3; D is ambiguous. The V end was cut by 2 bases, the J end by 7 bases, with 7 bases between. Germline V gene lookup returns CDR1 SGHDN and CDR2 FVKESK. This CDR3 is 12 amino acids long. This chain's CDR3 is CASSQSRNTQYF. In DNA form, the CDR3 reads TGTGCCAGCAGCCAAAGTCGCAATACGCAGTATTTT.

This chain links TRBV18 with TRBJ2-6, with unresolved D. This CDR3 spans 15 amino acids. Germline CDR1 and CDR2: KGHSH and LQKENI. V dropped 3 bases and J dropped 0 bases, with 6 bases sitting between them. CDR3: CASSPVDSGANVLTF. CDR3 DNA sequence: TGTGCCAGCTCACCCGTGGACTCTGGGGCCAACGTCCTGACTTTC. The full variable domain, rest sourced from reference TRBV18 and TRBJ2-6, is NAGVMQNPRHLVRRRGQEARLRCSPMKGHSHVYWYRQLPEEGLKFMVYLQKENIIDESGMPKERFSAEFPKEGPSILRIQQVVRGDSAAYFCASSPVDSGANVLTFGAGSRLTVL.

This rearrangement joins TRBV7-2 to TRBJ1-1, with D possibly being TRBD1 (6 bases). V was clipped by 1 base and J by 3 bases, with 12 bases between them. The CDR3 has 15 residues. CDR1 and CDR2 (germline): SGHTA, FQGNSA. CDR3 residues: CASSLVSGTHTEAFF. The CDR3 region has the DNA TGTGCCAGCAGCTTAGTGTCCGGGACACACACTGAAGCTTTCTTT.

This sequence joins TRBV5-1 and TRBJ2-1, with TRBD2 as a possible D gene (5 bases). Germline V CDR1 and CDR2: SGHRS, YFSETQ. The CDR3 loop spans 14 amino acids. The germline V and J ends were trimmed by 0 bases and 5 bases, with 9 bases remaining between them. The CDR3 sequence: CASSLASGNNEQFF. CDR3 sequence (DNA): TGCGCCAGCAGCTTGGCGTCCGGGAACAATGAGCAGTTCTTC. The whole variable domain, remainder taken from reference TRBV5-1 and TRBJ2-1, is KAGVTQTPRYLIKTRGQQVTLSCSPISGHRSVSWYQQTPGQGLQFLFEYFSETQRNKGNFPGRFSGRQFSNSRSEMNVSTLELGDSALYLCASSLASGNNEQFFGPGTRLTVL.